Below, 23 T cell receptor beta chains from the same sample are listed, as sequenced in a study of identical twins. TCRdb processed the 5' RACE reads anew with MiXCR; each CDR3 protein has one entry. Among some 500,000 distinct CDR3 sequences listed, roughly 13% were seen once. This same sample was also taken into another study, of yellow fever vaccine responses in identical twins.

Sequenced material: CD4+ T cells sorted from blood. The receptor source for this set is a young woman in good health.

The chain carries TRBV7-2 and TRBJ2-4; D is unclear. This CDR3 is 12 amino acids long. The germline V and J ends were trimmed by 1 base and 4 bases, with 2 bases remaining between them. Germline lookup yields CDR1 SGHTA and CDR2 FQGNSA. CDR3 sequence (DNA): TGTGCCAGCAGCTTAGAAAAAAACATTCAGTACTTC. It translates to CASSLEKNIQYF.

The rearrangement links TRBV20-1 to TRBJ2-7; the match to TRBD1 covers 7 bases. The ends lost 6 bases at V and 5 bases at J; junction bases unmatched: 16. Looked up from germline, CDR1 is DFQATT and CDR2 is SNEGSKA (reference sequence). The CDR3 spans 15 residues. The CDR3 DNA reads TGCAGTGCCCCCCAAAGGGGACAGTCTGACAACGAGCAGTACTTC. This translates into CSAPQRGQSDNEQYF.

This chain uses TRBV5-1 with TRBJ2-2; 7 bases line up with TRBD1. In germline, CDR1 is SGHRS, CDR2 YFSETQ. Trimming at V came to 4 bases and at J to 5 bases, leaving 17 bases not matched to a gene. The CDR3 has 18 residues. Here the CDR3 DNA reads TGCGCCAGCAGCCCCATCCTGCCCATAGGACAGGCAACCGGGGAGCTGTTTTTT. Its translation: CASSPILPIGQATGELFF.

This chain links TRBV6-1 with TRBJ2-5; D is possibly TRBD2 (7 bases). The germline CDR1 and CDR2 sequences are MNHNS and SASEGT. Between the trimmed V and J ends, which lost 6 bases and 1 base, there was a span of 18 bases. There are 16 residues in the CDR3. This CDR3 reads CASRTQPRGAQETQYF. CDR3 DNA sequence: TGTGCCAGCAGAACCCAGCCCCGGGGGGCCCAAGAGACCCAGTACTTC.

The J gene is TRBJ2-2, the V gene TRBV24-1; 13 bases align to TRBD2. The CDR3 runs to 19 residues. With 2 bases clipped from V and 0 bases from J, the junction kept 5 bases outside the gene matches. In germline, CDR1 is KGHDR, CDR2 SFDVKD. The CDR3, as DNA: TGTGCCACCAGTGATTCCGGGACTAGCGGGATTTCGAACACCGGGGAGCTGTTTTTT. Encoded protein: CATSDSGTSGISNTGELFF.

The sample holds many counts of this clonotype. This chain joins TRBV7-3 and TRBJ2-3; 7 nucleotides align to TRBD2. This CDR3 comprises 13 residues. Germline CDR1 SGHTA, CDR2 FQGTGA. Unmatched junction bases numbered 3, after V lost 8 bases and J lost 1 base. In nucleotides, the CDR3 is TGTGCCAGCTCTGGGGGGGGCACAGATACGCAGTATTTT. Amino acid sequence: CASSGGGTDTQYF.

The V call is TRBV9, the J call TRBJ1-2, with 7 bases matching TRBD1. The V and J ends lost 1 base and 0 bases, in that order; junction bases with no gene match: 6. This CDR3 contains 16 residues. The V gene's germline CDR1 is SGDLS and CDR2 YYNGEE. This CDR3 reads CASSVYGQASNYGYTF. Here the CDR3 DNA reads TGTGCCAGCAGCGTATACGGACAGGCCTCTAACTATGGCTACACCTTC.

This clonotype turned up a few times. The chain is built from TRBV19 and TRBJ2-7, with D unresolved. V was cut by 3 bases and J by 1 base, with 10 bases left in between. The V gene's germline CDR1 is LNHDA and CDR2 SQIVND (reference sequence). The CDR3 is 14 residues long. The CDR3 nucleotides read TGTGCCAGTAGTATGGACCGGCAGTCCTACGAGCAGTACTTC. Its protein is CASSMDRQSYEQYF.

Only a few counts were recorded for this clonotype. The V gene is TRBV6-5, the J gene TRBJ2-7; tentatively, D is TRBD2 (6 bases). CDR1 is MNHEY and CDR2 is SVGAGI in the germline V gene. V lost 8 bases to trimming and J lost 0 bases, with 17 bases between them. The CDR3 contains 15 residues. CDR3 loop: CASGYRESPSYEQYF. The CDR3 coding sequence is TGTGCCAGCGGCTACCGGGAGTCCCCCTCCTACGAGCAGTACTTC.

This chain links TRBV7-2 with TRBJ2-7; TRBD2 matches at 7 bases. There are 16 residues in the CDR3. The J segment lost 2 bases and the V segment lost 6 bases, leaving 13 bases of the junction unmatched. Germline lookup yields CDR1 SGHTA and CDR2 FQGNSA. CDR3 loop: CASRTQAGLAAYEQYF. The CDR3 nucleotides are TGTGCCAGCAGGACACAGGCAGGTCTAGCGGCCTACGAGCAGTACTTC.

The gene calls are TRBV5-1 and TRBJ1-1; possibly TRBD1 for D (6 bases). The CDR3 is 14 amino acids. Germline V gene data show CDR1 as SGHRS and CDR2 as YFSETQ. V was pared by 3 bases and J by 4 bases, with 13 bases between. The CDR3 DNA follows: TGCGCCAGCAGCTCTTCAGGGGTGATCACTGAAGCTTTCTTT. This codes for CASSSSGVITEAFF.

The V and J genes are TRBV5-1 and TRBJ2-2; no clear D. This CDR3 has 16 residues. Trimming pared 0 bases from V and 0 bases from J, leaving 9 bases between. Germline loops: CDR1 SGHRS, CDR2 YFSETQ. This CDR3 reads CASSLGLGSNTGELFF. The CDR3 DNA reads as TGCGCCAGCAGCTTGGGATTGGGTTCGAACACCGGGGAGCTGTTTTTT.

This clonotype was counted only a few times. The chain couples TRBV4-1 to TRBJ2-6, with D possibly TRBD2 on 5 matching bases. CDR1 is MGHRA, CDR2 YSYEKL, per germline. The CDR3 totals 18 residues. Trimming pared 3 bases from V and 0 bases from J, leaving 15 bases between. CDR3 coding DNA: TGCGCCAGCAGCCATACCGGGTCCCGGGGCTCTGGGGCCAACGTCCTGACTTTC. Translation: CASSHTGSRGSGANVLTF.

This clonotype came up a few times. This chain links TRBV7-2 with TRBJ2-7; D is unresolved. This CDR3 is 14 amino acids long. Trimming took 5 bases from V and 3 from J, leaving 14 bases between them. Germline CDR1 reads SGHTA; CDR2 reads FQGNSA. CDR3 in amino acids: CASSARSRFYEQYF. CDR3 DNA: TGTGCCAGCAGCGCCCGTTCGAGGTTCTACGAGCAGTACTTC.

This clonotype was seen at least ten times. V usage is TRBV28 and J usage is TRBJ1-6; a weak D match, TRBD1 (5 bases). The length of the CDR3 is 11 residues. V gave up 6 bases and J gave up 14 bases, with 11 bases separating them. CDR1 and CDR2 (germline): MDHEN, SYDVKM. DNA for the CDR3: TGTGCCAGCAGGGGGACGCCAGCCCTCCACTTT. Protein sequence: CASRGTPALHF.

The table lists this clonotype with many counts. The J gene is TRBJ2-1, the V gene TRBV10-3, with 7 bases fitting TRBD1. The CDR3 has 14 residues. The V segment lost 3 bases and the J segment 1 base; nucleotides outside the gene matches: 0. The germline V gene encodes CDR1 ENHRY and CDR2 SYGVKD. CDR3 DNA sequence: TGTGCCATCAGTGACAGGGGGTCCTACAATGAGCAGTTCTTC. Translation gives CAISDRGSYNEQFF.

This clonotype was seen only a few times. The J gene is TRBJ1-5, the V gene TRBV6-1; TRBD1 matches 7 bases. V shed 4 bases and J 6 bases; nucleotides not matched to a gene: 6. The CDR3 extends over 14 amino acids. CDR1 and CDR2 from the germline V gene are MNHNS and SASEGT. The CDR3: CASSGQGYSQPQHF. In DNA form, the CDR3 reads TGTGCCAGCAGTGGACAGGGTTACAGTCAGCCCCAGCATTTT.

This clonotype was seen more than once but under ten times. The CDR3 DNA is TGCGCCAGCAGCTTGGACAAGGGCCAGGGCAAGATCTCCTACGAGCAGTACTTC. This gives the protein CASSLDKGQGKISYEQYF. The chain uses TRBV5-1 and TRBJ2-7; D might be TRBD1 (5 bases). The CDR3 covers 18 residues. Germline V gives CDR1 SGHRS, CDR2 YFSETQ. Trimming took off 0 bases at V and 0 bases at J, with 19 bases between the two ends.

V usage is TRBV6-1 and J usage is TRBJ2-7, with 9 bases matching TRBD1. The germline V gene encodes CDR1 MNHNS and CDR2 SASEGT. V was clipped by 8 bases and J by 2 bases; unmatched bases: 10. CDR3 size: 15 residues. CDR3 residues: CASAIGGQGPYEQYF. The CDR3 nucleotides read TGTGCCAGCGCAATAGGGGGACAGGGCCCCTACGAGCAGTACTTC.

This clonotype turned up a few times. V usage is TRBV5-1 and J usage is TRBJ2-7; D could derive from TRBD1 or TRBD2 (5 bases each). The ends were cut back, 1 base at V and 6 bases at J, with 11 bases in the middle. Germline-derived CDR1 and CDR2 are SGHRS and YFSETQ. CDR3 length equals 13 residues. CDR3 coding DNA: TGCGCCAGCAGCTTGTGGGGGACGGGCGAGCAGTACTTC. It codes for CASSLWGTGEQYF.

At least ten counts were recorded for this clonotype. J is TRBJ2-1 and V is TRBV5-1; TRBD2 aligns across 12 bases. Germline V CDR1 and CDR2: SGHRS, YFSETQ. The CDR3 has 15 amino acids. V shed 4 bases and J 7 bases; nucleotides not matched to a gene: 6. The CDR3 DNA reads TGCGCCAGCAGCCCGTCGACTAGCGGGAGTAATGAGCAGTTCTTC. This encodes CASSPSTSGSNEQFF.

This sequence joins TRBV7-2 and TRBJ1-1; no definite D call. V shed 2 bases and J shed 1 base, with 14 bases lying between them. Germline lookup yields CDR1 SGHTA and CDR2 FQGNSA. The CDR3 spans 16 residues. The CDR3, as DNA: TGTGCCAGCAGCTTAAGATCTATACCGCCGAACACTGAAGCTTTCTTT. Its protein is CASSLRSIPPNTEAFF.

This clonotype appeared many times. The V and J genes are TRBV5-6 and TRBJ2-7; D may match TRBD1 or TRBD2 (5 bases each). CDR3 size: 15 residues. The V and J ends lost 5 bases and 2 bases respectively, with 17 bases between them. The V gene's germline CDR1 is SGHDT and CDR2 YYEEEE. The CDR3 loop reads CASSDRDGAPYEQYF. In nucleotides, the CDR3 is TGTGCCAGCAGTGACCGGGACGGAGCCCCCTACGAGCAGTACTTC.